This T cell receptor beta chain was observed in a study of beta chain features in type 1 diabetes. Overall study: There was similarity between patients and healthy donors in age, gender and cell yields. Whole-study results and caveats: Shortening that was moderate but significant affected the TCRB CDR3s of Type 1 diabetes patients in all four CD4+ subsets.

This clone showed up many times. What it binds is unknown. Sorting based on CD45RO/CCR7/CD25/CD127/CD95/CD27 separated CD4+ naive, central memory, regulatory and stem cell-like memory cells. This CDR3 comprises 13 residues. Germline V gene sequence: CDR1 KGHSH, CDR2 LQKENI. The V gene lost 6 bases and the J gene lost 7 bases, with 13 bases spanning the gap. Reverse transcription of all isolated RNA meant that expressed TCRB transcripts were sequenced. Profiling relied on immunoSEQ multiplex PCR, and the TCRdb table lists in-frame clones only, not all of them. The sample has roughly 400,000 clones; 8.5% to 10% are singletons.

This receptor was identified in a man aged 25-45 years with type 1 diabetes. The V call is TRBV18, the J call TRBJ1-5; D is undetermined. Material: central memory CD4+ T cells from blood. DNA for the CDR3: TGTGCCAGCTCCCTTGAGGAGAACCAGCCCCAGCATTTT. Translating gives CASSLEENQPQHF. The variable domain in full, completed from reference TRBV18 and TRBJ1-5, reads NAGVMQNPRHLVRRRGQEARLRCSPMKGHSHVYWYRQLPEEGLKFMVYLQKENIIDESGMPKERFSAEFPKEGPSILRIQQVVRGDSAAYFCASSLEENQPQHFGDGTRLSIL.